Below, 20 T cell receptor beta chains from the same sample are listed, as sequenced in a study of shared clonotypes between healthy human individuals. Data came from immunoSEQ multiplex PCR; TCRdb stores just in-frame clones and leaves some out. The sample lists 2 million to 2.5 million clones; under 95% were seen once. The sample comprised naive CD4+ T cells from PBMCs. The subset is: CD45RA+ positively selected. The receptors stem from a man younger than 35 in good health. Some clones in this sample may be carry-over from other donors' samples.

In the case of this clone: Within the sample, other DNA sequences also encode this same CDR3. V usage is TRBV28 and J usage is TRBJ1-5; 7 bases agree with TRBD1. The CDR3 sequence is 13 residues long. The germline V gene encodes CDR1 MDHEN and CDR2 SYDVKM. V gave up 6 bases and J gave up 4 bases; unmatched junction bases: 3. For the CDR3, the DNA is TGTGCCAGCAGCCGGGACAGAAATCAGCCCCAGCATTTT. It is translated as CASSRDRNQPQHF.

The gene calls are TRBV27 and TRBJ2-1; tentatively, D is TRBD2 (5 bases). Germline V CDR1 and CDR2: MNHEY, SMNVEV (reference sequence). V was trimmed by 5 bases and J by 8 bases, leaving 22 bases between them. CDR3 size: 16 residues. CDR3 region: CASSPGYDTVDHEQFF. The CDR3 DNA sequence: TGTGCCAGCAGTCCGGGGTATGACACCGTTGACCATGAGCAGTTCTTC.

The rearrangement joins TRBV9 to TRBJ1-1, with D tentatively TRBD1 (6 bases). V lost 6 bases to trimming and J lost 0 bases, with 6 bases between them. In germline, CDR1 is SGDLS, CDR2 YYNGEE. The CDR3 runs 12 residues. Here the CDR3 reads CASKGVNTEAFF. The DNA for the CDR3 is TGTGCCAGCAAGGGGGTGAACACTGAAGCTTTCTTT.

The chain combines TRBV9 with TRBJ2-2, with 10 bases aligning to TRBD2. The V segment lost 4 bases and the J segment 4 bases; nucleotides outside the gene matches: 7. The germline CDR1 and CDR2 sequences are SGDLS and YYNGEE. This CDR3 contains 16 residues. CDR3: CASSTLAGETTGELFF. In DNA, the CDR3 is TGTGCCAGCAGCACCCTAGCGGGAGAGACCACCGGGGAGCTGTTTTTT.

This rearrangement joins TRBV6-5 to TRBJ1-2, with TRBD1 as a possible D gene (6 bases). Germline lookup yields CDR1 MNHEY and CDR2 SVGAGI. Trimming removed 6 bases from V and 8 bases from J, with 13 bases in between. This CDR3 has 12 residues. The CDR3 here is CASRGPQGGYTF. The CDR3 DNA is TGTGCCAGCAGAGGACCCCAGGGGGGCTACACCTTC.

The rearrangement uses TRBV7-9 and TRBJ2-2, with D tentatively TRBD1 (6 bases). The V and J ends lost 0 bases and 6 bases respectively, with 11 bases between them. From germline, CDR1 is SEHNR and CDR2 FQNEAQ (reference sequence). The CDR3 consists of 15 residues. The DNA for the CDR3 is TGTGCCAGCAGCTTAGCCCTCAGGGGCGCCGGGGAGCTGTTTTTT. Its translation is CASSLALRGAGELFF.

The chain carries TRBV5-1 and TRBJ2-2, with no clear D. The V gene lost 2 bases and the J gene lost 0 bases, with 8 bases spanning the gap. The CDR3 extends over 15 amino acids. Germline CDR1 and CDR2: SGHRS and YFSETQ. As DNA, the CDR3 is TGCGCCAGCAGCTTTTATGATGCGAACACCGGGGAGCTGTTTTTT. Its protein product is CASSFYDANTGELFF.

The rearrangement links TRBV10-2 to TRBJ1-2; 8 nucleotides agree with TRBD1. The J segment lost 8 bases and the V segment lost 6 bases, leaving 14 bases of the junction unmatched. The CDR3 has 15 amino acids. Germline-derived CDR1 and CDR2 are WSHSY and SAAADI. The CDR3 here is CASRPTSLQGVGYTF. Written as DNA, the CDR3 is TGCGCCAGCAGACCAACTTCGTTACAGGGGGTGGGCTACACCTTC.

The V call is TRBV19, the J call TRBJ2-5; no clear D gene. The CDR3 has 10 amino acids. CDR1 LNHDA and CDR2 SQIVND come from the germline V gene (reference sequence). Trimming pared 9 bases from V and 5 bases from J, leaving 7 bases between. The CDR3 DNA reads as TGTGCCAGCGCCGGTGAGACCCAGTACTTC. This sequence encodes CASAGETQYF.

The chain carries TRBV27 and TRBJ1-1; no definite D call. This CDR3 is built from 13 residues. The ends were cut back, 3 bases at V and 3 bases at J, with 8 bases in the middle. Germline V CDR1 and CDR2: MNHEY, SMNVEV (reference sequence). In nucleotides, the CDR3 is TGTGCCAGCAGTTTTTTAGGAGACACTGAAGCTTTCTTT. It yields the protein CASSFLGDTEAFF.

J is TRBJ1-2 and V is TRBV7-3; D may be TRBD1 (5 bases). The CDR3 length is 15 residues. The V gene lost 5 bases and the J gene lost 4 bases, with 17 bases spanning the gap. CDR1 SGHTA and CDR2 FQGTGA come from the germline V gene. This chain's CDR3 is CASSLDRSLSYGYTF. The CDR3 DNA follows: TGTGCCAGCAGCCTTGACAGATCCCTCTCCTATGGCTACACCTTC.

This clone was detected only once. The chain carries TRBV6-5 and TRBJ1-5; D is uncertain. The CDR3 contains 13 residues. From germline, CDR1 is MNHEY and CDR2 SVGAGI. Trimming took off 6 bases at V and 5 bases at J, with 11 bases between the two ends. In DNA form, the CDR3 reads TGTGCCAGCAGCACCTCGGCGCATCAGCCCCAGCATTTT. Amino acid sequence: CASSTSAHQPQHF.

The chain couples TRBV7-8 to TRBJ1-3; no reliable D call. This CDR3 is 14 amino acids long. The V and J ends lost 4 bases and 0 bases respectively, with 7 bases between them. CDR1 and CDR2 (germline): SGHVS, FQNEAQ. The CDR3 DNA reads as TGTGCCAGCAGCTCACCCAGCTCTGGAAACACCATATATTTT. It codes for CASSSPSSGNTIYF.

The rearrangement joins TRBV7-3 to TRBJ2-1, with 9 nucleotides matching TRBD1. The CDR3 loop spans 17 amino acids. With V trimmed by 3 bases and J by 3 bases, 9 bases remained unmatched. CDR1 SGHTA and CDR2 FQGTGA come from the germline V gene. CDR3 nucleotide sequence: TGTGCCAGCAGCTTCGACGGGGGACAGGGCGACTACAATGAGCAGTTCTTC. Translated, it gives CASSFDGGQGDYNEQFF. The full variable domain, with the rest looked up from reference TRBV7-3 and TRBJ2-1, is GAGVSQTPSNKVTEKGKYVELRCDPISGHTALYWYRQSLGQGPEFLIYFQGTGAADDSGLPNDRFFAVRPEGSVSTLKIQRTERGDSAVYLCASSFDGGQGDYNEQFFGPGTRLTVL.

This rearrangement joins TRBV7-2 to TRBJ2-1, with D uncertain. CDR1 SGHTA and CDR2 FQGNSA come from the germline V gene. The CDR3 has 13 amino acids. Trimming cost V 2 bases and J 6 bases, with 8 bases left between them. The CDR3 loop is CASSLQRSNEQFF. In nucleotides, the CDR3 is TGTGCCAGCAGCTTACAGAGGTCCAATGAGCAGTTCTTC. Based on the CDR3 plus reference TRBV7-2 and TRBJ2-1, the full variable domain is GAGVSQSPSNKVTEKGKDVELRCDPISGHTALYWYRQSLGQGLEFLIYFQGNSAPDKSGLPSDRFSAERTGGSVSTLTIQRTQQEDSAVYLCASSLQRSNEQFFGPGTRLTVL.

This chain uses TRBV30 with TRBJ2-7; 10 bases map to TRBD1. This CDR3 region has 14 residues. Looked up from germline, CDR1 is GTSNPN and CDR2 is SVGIG (reference sequence). Trimming cost V 5 bases and J 2 bases; bases outside gene matches: 6. The CDR3 loop is CAWGHGQGAYEQYF. In DNA form, the CDR3 reads TGTGCCTGGGGACATGGACAGGGGGCCTACGAGCAGTACTTC.

V is TRBV7-9 and J is TRBJ2-3; 7 nucleotides agree with TRBD2. V trimming: 5 bases; J trimming: 1 base; junction bases outside the gene matches: 12. The CDR3 runs 17 residues. The germline V gene has CDR1 SEHNR and CDR2 FQNEAQ (reference sequence). DNA for the CDR3: TGTGCCAGCAGCCCACAGCGGGAACCCCTAGGCACAGATACGCAGTATTTT. Translation: CASSPQREPLGTDTQYF.

The V and J genes are TRBV28 and TRBJ2-7, with TRBD2 matching over 15 bases. After removal of 6 bases from V and 5 bases from J, the junction contained 14 bases not matched to a gene. The germline V gene encodes CDR1 MDHEN and CDR2 SYDVKM. The CDR3 runs 18 residues. CDR3 bases: TGTGCCAGCAGCCCCATCGGACTAGCGGGAGGGCGGGTGGACGAGCAGTACTTC. Translation: CASSPIGLAGGRVDEQYF. Using reference TRBV28 and TRBJ2-7 for the parts outside the CDR3, the full variable domain is DVKVTQSSRYLVKRTGEKVFLECVQDMDHENMFWYRQDPGLGLRLIYFSYDVKMKEKGDIPEGYSVSREKKERFSLILESASTNQTSMYLCASSPIGLAGGRVDEQYFGPGTRLTVT.

The J gene is TRBJ1-3, the V gene TRBV5-1; possibly TRBD1 for D (6 bases). Germline V gives CDR1 SGHRS, CDR2 YFSETQ. With 4 bases removed from V and 4 bases from J, the gap between germline ends came to 15 bases. The CDR3 sequence is 15 residues long. CDR3 protein: CASSGGQPGGNTIYF. The CDR3 coding sequence is TGCGCCAGCAGCGGCGGACAGCCCGGAGGAAACACCATATATTTT.

The chain links TRBV5-1 to TRBJ2-1, with unresolved D. The CDR3 contains 16 residues. Germline-derived CDR1 and CDR2 are SGHRS and YFSETQ. The germline V and J ends were trimmed by 4 bases and 10 bases, with 24 bases remaining between them. CDR3 nucleotides: TGCGCCAGCAGCGCAACCGGCCAATGGCCAAAATACGAGCAGTTCTTC. Translating gives CASSATGQWPKYEQFF.